One TCR beta chain is described in this entry. Its matching antigen is unknown. This sample was included in a study of tumor-infiltrating lymphocytes in glioblastoma multiforme. The length of the CDR3 is 16 residues. Germline V gene lookup returns CDR1 SGHAT and CDR2 FQNNGV. The J segment lost 6 bases and the V segment lost 5 bases, leaving 7 bases of the junction unmatched. TCR beta libraries were built from RNA through three nested multiplex PCR rounds using modified ARM-PCR. MiXCR was run by TCRdb on the multiplex PCR reads, yielding one entry per CDR3 protein. The sample yields around 8,800 distinct CDR3 sequences, around three quarters seen once. Study results and limitations: RNA-based TCR sequencing may distort clone frequencies, since cells carry unequal TCR transcript numbers. T cells were not sorted into functional subsets.

The sequenced material came from brain tumor tissue. V usage is TRBV11-2 and J usage is TRBJ2-5, with 15 bases aligning to TRBD2. This receptor was identified in a male donor with glioblastoma. This CDR3 is CASSPWGLAGGKTQYF. DNA for the CDR3: TGTGCCAGCAGCCCATGGGGACTAGCGGGGGGAAAGACCCAGTACTTC.